This TCR beta chain appears in the sequencing data of a study of T cell responses to AZD1222 COVID-19 vaccine. This CDR3 has 13 residues. Germline V gives CDR1 MGHRA, CDR2 YSYEKL. V dropped 1 base and J dropped 0 bases, with 4 bases sitting between them. The data were produced by immunoSEQ multiplex PCR, yet TCRdb's version contains in-frame clones alone and is incomplete. The sample holds approximately 88,000 clones, approximately 78% seen once. The chain links TRBV4-1 to TRBJ2-7; D gene unclear. The sample here was peripheral blood, taken on day 0 of AZD1222 vaccination. The receptor was isolated from an adult in good health. CDR3 protein: CASSQGVSYEQYF. For the CDR3, the DNA is TGCGCCAGCAGCCAAGGCGTCTCCTACGAGCAGTACTTC.